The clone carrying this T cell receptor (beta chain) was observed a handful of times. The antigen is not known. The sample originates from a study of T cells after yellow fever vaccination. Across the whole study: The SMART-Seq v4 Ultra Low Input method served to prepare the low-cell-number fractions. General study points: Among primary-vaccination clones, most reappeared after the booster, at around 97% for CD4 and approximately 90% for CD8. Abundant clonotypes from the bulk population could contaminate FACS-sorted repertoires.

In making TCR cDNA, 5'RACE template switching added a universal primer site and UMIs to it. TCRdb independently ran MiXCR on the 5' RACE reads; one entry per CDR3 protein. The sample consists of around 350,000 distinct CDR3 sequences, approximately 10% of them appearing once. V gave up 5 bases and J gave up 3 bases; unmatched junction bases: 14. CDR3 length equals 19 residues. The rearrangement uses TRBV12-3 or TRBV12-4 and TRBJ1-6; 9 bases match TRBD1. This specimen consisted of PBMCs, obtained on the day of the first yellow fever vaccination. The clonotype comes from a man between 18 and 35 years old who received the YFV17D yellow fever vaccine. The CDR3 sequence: CASSPQLGQGYFYNSPLHF. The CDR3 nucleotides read TGTGCCAGCAGTCCCCAGCTGGGACAGGGTTATTTCTATAATTCACCCCTCCACTTT.